This TCR beta chain stems from a study of blood T cell repertoires in COVID-19. Study in general: There were acute and convalescent COVID-19 samples, and they came from the United States, Italy and Spain.

Authors' data handling: Amplification from reference gene primers served as the basis for estimated nucleated cell counts. Method: immunoSEQ multiplex PCR; TCRdb's copy keeps in-frame clones and lacks some. The D gene and trimming were derived from the DNA, and the V and J assignments and clone size from that table. The sample yields about 330,000 clones, 80% to 90% seen once. The germline V and J ends were trimmed by 6 bases and 6 bases, with 6 bases remaining between them. There are 11 residues in the CDR3. CDR1 is MDHEN, CDR2 SYDVKM, per germline. This TCR was sampled from a woman in her twenties or thirties who had recovered from COVID-19. The J gene is TRBJ1-5, the V gene TRBV28, with D unresolved. Sequencing was carried out using PBMCs or T cells enriched from blood (not recorded which). In DNA form, the CDR3 reads TGTGCCAGCAGCTCACTTCAGCCCCAGCATTTT. Its protein product is CASSSLQPQHF.